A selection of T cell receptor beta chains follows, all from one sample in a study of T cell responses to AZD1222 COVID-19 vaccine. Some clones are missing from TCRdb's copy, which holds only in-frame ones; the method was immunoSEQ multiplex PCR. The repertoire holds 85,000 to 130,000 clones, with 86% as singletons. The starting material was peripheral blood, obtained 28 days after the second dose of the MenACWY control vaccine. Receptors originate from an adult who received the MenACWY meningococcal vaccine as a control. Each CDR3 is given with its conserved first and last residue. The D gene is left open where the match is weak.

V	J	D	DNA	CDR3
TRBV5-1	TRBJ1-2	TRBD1	TGCGCCAGCAGCTTCGAAACAGGGGACGGCTACACCTTC	CASSFETGDGYTF
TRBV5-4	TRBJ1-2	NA	TGTGCCAGCAGCCGGGGGGAGAGAAGGAGCGGCTATGGCTACACCTTC	CASSRGERRSGYGYTF
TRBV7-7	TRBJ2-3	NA	TGTGCCAGCAGCTTAGGGGGTGCCCCAGATACGCAGTATTTT	CASSLGGAPDTQYF
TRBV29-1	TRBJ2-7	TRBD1	TGCAGCGTGGCACAGGGGATCTCCTACGAGCAGTACTTC	CSVAQGISYEQYF
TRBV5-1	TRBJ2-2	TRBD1	TGCGCCAGCAGCGCTGACAGGGGCGGGGAGCTGTTTTTT	CASSADRGGELFF
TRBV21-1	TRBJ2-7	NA	TGTGCCAGCAGCAAAGTGGCCCTAGGACTTTACTACGAGCAGTACTTC	CASSKVALGLYYEQYF
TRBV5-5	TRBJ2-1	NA	TGTGCCAGCAGCGAAGAACCGCACCCCGACGGGGAGCAGTTCTTC	CASSEEPHPDGEQFF
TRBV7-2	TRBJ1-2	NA	TGTGCCAGCAGCTTACCCGCAGGGGTCTTCTCCAACTATGGCTACACCTTC	CASSLPAGVFSNYGYTF
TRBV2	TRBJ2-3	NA	TGTGCCAGCAGCGAGGAGGGGATCTACACAGATACGCAGTATTTT	CASSEEGIYTDTQYF
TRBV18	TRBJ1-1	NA	TGTGCCAGCTCACCTCGCCTTGAAGGGGGCACTGAAGCTTTCTTT	CASSPRLEGGTEAFF
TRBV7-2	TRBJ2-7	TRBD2	TGTGCCAGCAGCCTCCAGCGGGGGGGCATCAACGAGCAGTACTTC	CASSLQRGGINEQYF